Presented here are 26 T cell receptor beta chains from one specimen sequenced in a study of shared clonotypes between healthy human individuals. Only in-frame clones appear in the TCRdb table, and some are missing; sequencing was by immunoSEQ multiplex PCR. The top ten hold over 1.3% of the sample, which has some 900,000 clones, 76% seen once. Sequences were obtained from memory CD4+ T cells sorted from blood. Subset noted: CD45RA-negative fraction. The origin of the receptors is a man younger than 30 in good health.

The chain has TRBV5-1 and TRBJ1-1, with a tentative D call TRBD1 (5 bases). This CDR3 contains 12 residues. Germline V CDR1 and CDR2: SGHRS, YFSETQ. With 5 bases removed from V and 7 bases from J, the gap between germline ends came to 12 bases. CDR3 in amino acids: CASRSQGLEAFF. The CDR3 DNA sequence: TGCGCCAGCAGGTCCCAGGGCCTTGAAGCTTTCTTT.

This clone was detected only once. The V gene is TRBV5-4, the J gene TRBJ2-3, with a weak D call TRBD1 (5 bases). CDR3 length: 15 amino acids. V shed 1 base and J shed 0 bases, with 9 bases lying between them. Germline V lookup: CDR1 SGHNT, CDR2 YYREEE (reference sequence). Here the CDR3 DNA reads TGTGCCAGCAGCTTGACAGGCTCTAGCACAGATACGCAGTATTTT. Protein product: CASSLTGSSTDTQYF.

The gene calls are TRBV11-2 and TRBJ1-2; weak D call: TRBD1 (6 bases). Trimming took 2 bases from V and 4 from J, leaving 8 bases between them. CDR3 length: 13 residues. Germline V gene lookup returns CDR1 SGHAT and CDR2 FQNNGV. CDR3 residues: CASSLQGTYGYTF. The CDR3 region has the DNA TGTGCCAGCAGCTTACAGGGGACCTATGGCTACACCTTC.

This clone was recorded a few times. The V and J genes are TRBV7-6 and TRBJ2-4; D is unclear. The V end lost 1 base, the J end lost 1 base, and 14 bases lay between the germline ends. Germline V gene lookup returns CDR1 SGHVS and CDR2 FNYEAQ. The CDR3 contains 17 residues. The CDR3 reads CASSLGGIQSAKNIQYF. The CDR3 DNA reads TGTGCCAGCAGCTTAGGGGGTATACAGAGCGCCAAAAACATTCAGTACTTC.

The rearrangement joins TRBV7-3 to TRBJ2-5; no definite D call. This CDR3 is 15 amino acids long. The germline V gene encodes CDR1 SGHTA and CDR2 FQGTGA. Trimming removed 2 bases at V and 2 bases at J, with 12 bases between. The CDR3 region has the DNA TGTGCCAGCAGCTTACCATCGACCCTACAAGAGACCCAGTACTTC. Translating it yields CASSLPSTLQETQYF.

CDR3 sequence: CASSLALFDTEAFF. For the CDR3, the DNA is TGTGCCAGCAGCTTAGCCCTTTTTGACACTGAAGCTTTCTTT. The chain links TRBV7-2 to TRBJ1-1; no reliable D call. The V and J ends lost 0 bases and 3 bases respectively, with 8 bases between them. This CDR3 has 14 amino acids. Per germline, CDR1 SGHTA and CDR2 FQGNSA. The full variable domain, in which reference TRBV7-2 and TRBJ1-1 provide the parts outside the CDR3, is GAGVSQSPSNKVTEKGKDVELRCDPISGHTALYWYRQSLGQGLEFLIYFQGNSAPDKSGLPSDRFSAERTGGSVSTLTIQRTQQEDSAVYLCASSLALFDTEAFFGQGTRLTVV.

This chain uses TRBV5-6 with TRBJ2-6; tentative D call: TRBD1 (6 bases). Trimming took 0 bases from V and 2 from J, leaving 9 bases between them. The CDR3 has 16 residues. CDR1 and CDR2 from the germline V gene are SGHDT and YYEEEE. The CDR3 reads CASSLAGGPGANVLTF. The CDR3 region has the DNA TGTGCCAGCAGCTTGGCTGGGGGCCCTGGGGCCAACGTCCTGACTTTC.

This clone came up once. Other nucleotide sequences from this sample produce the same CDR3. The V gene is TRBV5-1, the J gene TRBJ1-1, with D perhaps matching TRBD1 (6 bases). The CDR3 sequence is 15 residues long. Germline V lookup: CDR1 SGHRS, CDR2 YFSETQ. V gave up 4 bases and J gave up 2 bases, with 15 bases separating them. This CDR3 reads CASSPRQGPNTEAFF. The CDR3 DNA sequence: TGCGCCAGCAGCCCACGGCAGGGGCCCAACACTGAAGCTTTCTTT.

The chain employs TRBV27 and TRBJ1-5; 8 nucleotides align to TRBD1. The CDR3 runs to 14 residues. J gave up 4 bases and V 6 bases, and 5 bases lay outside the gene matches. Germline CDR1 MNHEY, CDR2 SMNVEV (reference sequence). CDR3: CASSLRGLNQPQHF. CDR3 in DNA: TGTGCCAGCAGCCTCAGGGGGCTAAATCAGCCCCAGCATTTT.

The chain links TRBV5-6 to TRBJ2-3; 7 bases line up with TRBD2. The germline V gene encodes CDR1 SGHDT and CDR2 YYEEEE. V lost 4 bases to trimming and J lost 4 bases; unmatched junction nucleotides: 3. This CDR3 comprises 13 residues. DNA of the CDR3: TGTGCCAGCAGCCCGGCGGGGGCAGATACGCAGTATTTT. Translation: CASSPAGADTQYF. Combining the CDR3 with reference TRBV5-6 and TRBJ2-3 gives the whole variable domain DAGVTQSPTHLIKTRGQQVTLRCSPKSGHDTVSWYQQALGQGPQFIFQYYEEEERQRGNFPDRFSGHQFPNYSSELNVNALLLGDSALYLCASSPAGADTQYFGPGTRLTVL.

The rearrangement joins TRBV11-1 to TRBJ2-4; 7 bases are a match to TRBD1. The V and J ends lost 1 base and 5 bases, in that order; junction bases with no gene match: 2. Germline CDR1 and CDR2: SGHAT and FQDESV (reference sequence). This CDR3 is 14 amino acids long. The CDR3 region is CASSLVGQENIQYF. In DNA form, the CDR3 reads TGTGCCAGCAGCTTAGTTGGACAGGAAAACATTCAGTACTTC.

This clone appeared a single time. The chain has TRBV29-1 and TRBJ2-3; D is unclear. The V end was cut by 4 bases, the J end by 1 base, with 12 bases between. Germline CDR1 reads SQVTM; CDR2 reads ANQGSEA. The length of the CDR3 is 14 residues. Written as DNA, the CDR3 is TGCAGCGTTGGGGTGGCAGGCCGCACAGATACGCAGTATTTT. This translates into CSVGVAGRTDTQYF.

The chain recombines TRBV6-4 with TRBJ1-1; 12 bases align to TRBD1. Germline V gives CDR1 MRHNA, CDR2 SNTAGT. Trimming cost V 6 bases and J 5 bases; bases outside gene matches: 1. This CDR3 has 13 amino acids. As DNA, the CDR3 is TGTGCCAGCAGGGGACAGGGGGCAACTGAAGCTTTCTTT. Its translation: CASRGQGATEAFF.

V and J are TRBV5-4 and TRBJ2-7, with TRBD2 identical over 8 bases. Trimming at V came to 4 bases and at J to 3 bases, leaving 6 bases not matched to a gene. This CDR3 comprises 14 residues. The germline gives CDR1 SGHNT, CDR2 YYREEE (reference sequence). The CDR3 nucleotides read TGTGCCAGCAGCAGGGGACTAGAACTCTACGAGCAGTACTTC. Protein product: CASSRGLELYEQYF. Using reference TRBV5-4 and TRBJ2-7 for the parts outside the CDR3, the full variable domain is ETGVTQSPTHLIKTRGQQVTLRCSSQSGHNTVSWYQQALGQGPQFIFQYYREEENGRGNFPPRFSGLQFPNYSSELNVNALELDDSALYLCASSRGLELYEQYFGPGTRLTVT.

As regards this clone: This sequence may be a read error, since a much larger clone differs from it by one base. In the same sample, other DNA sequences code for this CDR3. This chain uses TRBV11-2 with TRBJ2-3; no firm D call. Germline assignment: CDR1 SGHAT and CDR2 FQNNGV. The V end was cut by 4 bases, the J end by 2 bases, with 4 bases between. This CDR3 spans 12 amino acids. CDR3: CASSSYTDTQYF. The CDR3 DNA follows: TGTGCCAGCAGCTCGTACACAGATACGCAGTATTTT.

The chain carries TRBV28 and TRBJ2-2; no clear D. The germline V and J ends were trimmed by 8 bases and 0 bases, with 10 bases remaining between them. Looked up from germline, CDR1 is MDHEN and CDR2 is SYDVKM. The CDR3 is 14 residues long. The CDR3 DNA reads TGTGCCAGCGGCTGGAATTCGAACACCGGGGAGCTGTTTTTT. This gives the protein CASGWNSNTGELFF.

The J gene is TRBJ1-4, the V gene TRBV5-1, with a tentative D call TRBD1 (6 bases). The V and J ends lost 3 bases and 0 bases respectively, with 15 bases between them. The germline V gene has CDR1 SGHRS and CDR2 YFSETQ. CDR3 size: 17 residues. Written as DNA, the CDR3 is TGCGCCAGCAGCTCGGGGGGCCAGACAGCAACTAATGAAAAACTGTTTTTT. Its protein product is CASSSGGQTATNEKLFF.

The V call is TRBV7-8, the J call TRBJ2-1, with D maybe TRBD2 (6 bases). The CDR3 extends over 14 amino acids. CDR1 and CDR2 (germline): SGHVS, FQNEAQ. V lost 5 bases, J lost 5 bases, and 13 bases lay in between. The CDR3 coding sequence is TGTGCCAGCAGCCCTGGGACTTCTAACAATGAGCAGTTCTTC. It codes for CASSPGTSNNEQFF.

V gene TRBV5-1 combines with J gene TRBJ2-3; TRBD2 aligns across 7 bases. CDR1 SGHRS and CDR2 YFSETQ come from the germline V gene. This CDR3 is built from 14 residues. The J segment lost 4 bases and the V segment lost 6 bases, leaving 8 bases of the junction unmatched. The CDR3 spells CASKEGGPSDTQYF. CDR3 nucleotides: TGCGCCAGCAAAGAGGGAGGGCCGTCAGATACGCAGTATTTT.

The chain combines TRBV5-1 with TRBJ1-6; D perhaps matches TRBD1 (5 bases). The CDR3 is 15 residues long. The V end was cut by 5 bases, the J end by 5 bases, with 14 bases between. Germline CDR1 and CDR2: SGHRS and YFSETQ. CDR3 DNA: TGCGCCAGCAGTCCAATTGCGGGGGATAATTCACCCCTCCACTTT. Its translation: CASSPIAGDNSPLHF.

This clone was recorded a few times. The CDR3 nucleotides are TGCGCCAGCAGCGAAGCGACAGGGTACGATCACACTGAAGCTTTCTTT. This sequence encodes CASSEATGYDHTEAFF. The chain recombines TRBV5-1 with TRBJ1-1; 7 bases fit TRBD1. There are 16 residues in the CDR3. CDR1 and CDR2 (germline): SGHRS, YFSETQ. Trimming took 4 bases from V and 3 from J; bases not matched to a gene: 12.

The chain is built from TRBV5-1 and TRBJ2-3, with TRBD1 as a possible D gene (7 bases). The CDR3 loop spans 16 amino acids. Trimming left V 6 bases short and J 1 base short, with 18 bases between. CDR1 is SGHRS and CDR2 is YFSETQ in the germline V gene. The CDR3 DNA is TGCGCCAGCACCCCCCTTACCAGGGGGGGCACAGATACGCAGTATTTT. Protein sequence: CASTPLTRGGTDTQYF.

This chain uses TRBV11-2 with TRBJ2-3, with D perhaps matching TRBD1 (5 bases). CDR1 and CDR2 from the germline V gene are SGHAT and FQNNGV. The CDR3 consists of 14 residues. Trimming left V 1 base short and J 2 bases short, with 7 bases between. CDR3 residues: CASSLAGITDTQYF. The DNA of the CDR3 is TGTGCCAGCAGCTTAGCAGGGATCACAGATACGCAGTATTTT. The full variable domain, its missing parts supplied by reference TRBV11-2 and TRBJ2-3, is EAGVAQSPRYKIIEKRQSVAFWCNPISGHATLYWYQQILGQGPKLLIQFQNNGVVDDSQLPKDRFSAERLKGVDSTLKIQPAKLEDSAVYLCASSLAGITDTQYFGPGTRLTVL.

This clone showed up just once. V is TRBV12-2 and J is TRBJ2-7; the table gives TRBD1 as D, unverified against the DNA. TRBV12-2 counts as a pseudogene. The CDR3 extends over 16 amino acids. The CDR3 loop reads CASRLGGYRSSYEQYF. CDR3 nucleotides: TGTGCAAGTCGCTTAGGGGGCTACAGGAGCTCCTACGAGCAGTACTTC.

For the CDR3, the DNA is TGCGCCAGCAGCCGCGGCCGAGGTCCTGGGGCCAACGTCCTGACTTTC. It codes for CASSRGRGPGANVLTF. V and J are TRBV4-3 and TRBJ2-6; D gene unclear. The CDR3 extends over 16 amino acids. V was cut by 4 bases and J by 2 bases, with 12 bases left in between. Germline V CDR1 and CDR2: LGHNA, YSLEER.

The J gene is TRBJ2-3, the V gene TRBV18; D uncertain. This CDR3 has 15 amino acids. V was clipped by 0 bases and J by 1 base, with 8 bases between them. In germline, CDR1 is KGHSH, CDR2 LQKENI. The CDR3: CASSPPSVGTDTQYF. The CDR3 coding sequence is TGTGCCAGCTCACCACCGTCCGTAGGCACAGATACGCAGTATTTT.